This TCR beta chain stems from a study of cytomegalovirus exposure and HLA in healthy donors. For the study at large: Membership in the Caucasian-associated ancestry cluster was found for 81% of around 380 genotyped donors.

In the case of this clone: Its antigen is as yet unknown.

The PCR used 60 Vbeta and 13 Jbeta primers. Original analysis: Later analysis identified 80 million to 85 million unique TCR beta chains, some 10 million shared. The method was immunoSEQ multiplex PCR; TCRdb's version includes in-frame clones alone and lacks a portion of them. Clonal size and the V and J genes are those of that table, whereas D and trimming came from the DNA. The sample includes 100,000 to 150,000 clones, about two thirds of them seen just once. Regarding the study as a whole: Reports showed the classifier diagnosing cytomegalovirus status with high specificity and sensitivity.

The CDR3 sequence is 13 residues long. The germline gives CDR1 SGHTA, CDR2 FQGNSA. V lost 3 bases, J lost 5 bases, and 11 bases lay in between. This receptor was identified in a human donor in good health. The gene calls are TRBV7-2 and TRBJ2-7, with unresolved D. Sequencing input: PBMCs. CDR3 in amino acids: CASSFERSNEQYF. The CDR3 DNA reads TGTGCCAGCAGCTTTGAGCGTTCCAACGAGCAGTACTTC.